A selection of T cell receptor beta chains follows, all from one sample in a study of blood T cell repertoires in COVID-19. Libraries were prepared by immunoSEQ multiplex PCR; TCRdb keeps only in-frame clonotypes and omits some of them. The sample lists 200,000 to 250,000 clones, about 85% seen once, with more than 0.75% in the top ten. Sequencing was carried out using peripheral blood. The source of these receptors is a middle-aged man with acute or convalescent COVID-19. CDR3s include the opening cysteine and the closing phenylalanine or tryptophan. A D gene is named only where the DNA matches it firmly. Only part of the rows carry a size: once, few, many, or a class if the clone is expanded.

v_gene: TRBV6-1
d_gene: TRBD1
abundance: .
j_gene: TRBJ1-1
CDR3aa: CASSGPGTGGLYEAFF
CDR3nt: TGTGCCAGCAGTGGCCCCGGGACAGGGGGCCTCTATGAAGCTTTCTTT

v_gene: TRBV28
d_gene: TRBD1
abundance: once
j_gene: TRBJ1-2
CDR3aa: CASRATGEGYAYTF
CDR3nt: TGTGCCAGCAGAGCGACAGGGGAGGGATACGCCTACACCTTC

v_gene: TRBV7-3
d_gene: TRBD1
abundance: .
j_gene: TRBJ1-6
CDR3aa: CASGTGGHNSPLHF
CDR3nt: TGTGCCAGCGGGACAGGGGGCCATAATTCACCCCTCCACTTT

v_gene: TRBV9
d_gene: .
abundance: .
j_gene: TRBJ2-1
CDR3aa: CASTTGISPHEQFF
CDR3nt: TGTGCCAGCACCACCGGGATAAGCCCCCATGAGCAGTTCTTC

v_gene: TRBV4-2
d_gene: TRBD1
abundance: .
j_gene: TRBJ2-1
CDR3aa: CASSQETGSSYNEQFF
CDR3nt: TGTGCCAGCAGCCAAGAGACAGGGAGCTCCTACAATGAGCAGTTCTTC

v_gene: TRBV30
d_gene: .
abundance: .
j_gene: TRBJ1-1
CDR3aa: CAWSPPIGQSAEAFF
CDR3nt: TGTGCCTGGAGTCCCCCGATTGGACAGAGCGCTGAAGCTTTCTTT

v_gene: TRBV5-1
d_gene: .
abundance: once
j_gene: TRBJ1-3
CDR3aa: CASSSQPQSDTIYF
CDR3nt: TGCGCCAGCAGCTCCCAACCGCAGTCAGACACCATATATTTT

v_gene: TRBV7-6
d_gene: TRBD2
abundance: .
j_gene: TRBJ2-3
CDR3aa: CASSLARTSGGPDTQYF
CDR3nt: TGTGCCAGCAGCTTAGCGCGGACTAGCGGGGGCCCAGATACGCAGTATTTT

v_gene: TRBV15
d_gene: .
abundance: few
j_gene: TRBJ2-2
CDR3aa: CATSRGPNRAGELFF
CDR3nt: TGTGCCACCAGCAGAGGCCCTAACAGGGCCGGGGAGCTGTTTTTT

v_gene: TRBV29-1
d_gene: .
abundance: .
j_gene: TRBJ2-1
CDR3aa: CSVTRRVNEQFF
CDR3nt: TGCAGCGTGACTAGGCGGGTAAATGAGCAGTTCTTC

v_gene: TRBV7-9
d_gene: TRBD2
abundance: .
j_gene: TRBJ2-5
CDR3aa: CASSLHGGAPETQYF
CDR3nt: TGTGCCAGCAGCTTACACGGGGGGGCCCCAGAGACCCAGTACTTC

v_gene: TRBV24-1
d_gene: .
abundance: .
j_gene: TRBJ2-1
CDR3aa: CATSDAARSSAYNEQFF
CDR3nt: TGTGCCACCAGTGATGCCGCGAGGAGTTCAGCCTACAATGAGCAGTTCTTC

v_gene: TRBV6-4
d_gene: TRBD2
abundance: .
j_gene: TRBJ2-3
CDR3aa: CASSDVGGAKPDTQYF
CDR3nt: TGTGCCAGCAGTGACGTCGGGGGGGCAAAGCCAGATACGCAGTATTTT

v_gene: TRBV4-3
d_gene: .
abundance: .
j_gene: TRBJ1-6
CDR3aa: CASSQATDSPLHF
CDR3nt: TGCGCCAGCAGCCAAGCAACAGATTCACCCCTCCACTTT

v_gene: TRBV27
d_gene: TRBD1
abundance: .
j_gene: TRBJ2-2
CDR3aa: CASSRGQGVAGELFF
CDR3nt: TGTGCCAGCAGCCGAGGACAGGGAGTTGCCGGGGAGCTGTTTTTT

v_gene: TRBV18
d_gene: TRBD2
abundance: .
j_gene: TRBJ2-2
CDR3aa: CASSLQLAGASDGELFF
CDR3nt: TGTGCCAGCTCACTGCAACTAGCGGGGGCTTCTGACGGGGAGCTGTTTTTT

v_gene: TRBV6-4
d_gene: TRBD1
abundance: .
j_gene: TRBJ1-2
CDR3aa: CASSPRADRAHGYTF
CDR3nt: TGTGCCAGCAGTCCAAGGGCGGACAGGGCCCATGGCTACACCTTC

v_gene: TRBV6-6
d_gene: .
abundance: .
j_gene: TRBJ2-1
CDR3aa: CASIDHGRGGNEQFF
CDR3nt: TGTGCCAGCATTGATCATGGGCGAGGAGGCAATGAGCAGTTCTTC